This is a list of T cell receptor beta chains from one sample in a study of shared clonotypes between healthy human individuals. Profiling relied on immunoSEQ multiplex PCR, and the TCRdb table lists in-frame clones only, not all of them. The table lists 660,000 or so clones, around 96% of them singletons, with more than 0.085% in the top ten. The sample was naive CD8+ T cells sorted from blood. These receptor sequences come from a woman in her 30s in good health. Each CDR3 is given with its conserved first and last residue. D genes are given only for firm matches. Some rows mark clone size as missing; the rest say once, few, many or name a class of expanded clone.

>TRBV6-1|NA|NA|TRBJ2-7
TGTGCCAGCACTGACCCCTCGGGCCCCTACGAGCAGTACTTC
CASTDPSGPYEQYF
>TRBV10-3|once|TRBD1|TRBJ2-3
TGTGCCATCAGTCCGACAGGGAACACAGATACGCAGTATTTT
CAISPTGNTDTQYF
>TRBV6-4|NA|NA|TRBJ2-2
TGTGCCAGCAGTGACGTGCGGACCGGGGAGCTGTTTTTT
CASSDVRTGELFF
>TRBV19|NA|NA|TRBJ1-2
TGTGCCAGTAACGAACAGGGTTCTACTCTTGGCTACACCTTC
CASNEQGSTLGYTF
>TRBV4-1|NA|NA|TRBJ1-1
TGCGCCAGCAGAACAATCGGGGGCACTGAAGCTTTCTTT
CASRTIGGTEAFF
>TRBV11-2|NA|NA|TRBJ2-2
TGTGCCAGCAGCTTAGATGGCGGCGGGGAGCTGTTTTTT
CASSLDGGGELFF
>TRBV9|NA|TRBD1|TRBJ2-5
TGTGCCAGCAGCGCGGACAGGGGTTCGCAAGAGACCCAGTACTTC
CASSADRGSQETQYF
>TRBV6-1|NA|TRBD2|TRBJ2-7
TGTGCCAGCGCAGTAGCGGGAGGGACCTACGAGCAGTACTTC
CASAVAGGTYEQYF
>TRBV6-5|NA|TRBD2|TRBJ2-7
TGTGCCAGCAGTTCCCTAGCGGGAGTGTCCTACGAGCAGTACTTC
CASSSLAGVSYEQYF
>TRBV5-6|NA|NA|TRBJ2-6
TGTGCCAGCAGCTTATACGGCCTCTCTGGGGCCAACGTCCTGACTTTC
CASSLYGLSGANVLTF
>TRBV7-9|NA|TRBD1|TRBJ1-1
TGTGCCAGCAGAGACCCGGGACAGAGACGATCGAACACTGAAGCTTTCTTT
CASRDPGQRRSNTEAFF
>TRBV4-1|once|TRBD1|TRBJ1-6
TGCGCCAGCAGCCAAGTTGGGACAGGGCCTTCACCCCTCCACTTT
CASSQVGTGPSPLHF
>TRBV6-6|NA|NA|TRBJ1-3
TGTGCCAGCAGGTCTGGAAACACCATATATTTT
CASRSGNTIYF
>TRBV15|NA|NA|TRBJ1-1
TGTGCCACCAGCAGCGGGTTGCAGAACACTGAAGCTTTCTTT
CATSSGLQNTEAFF
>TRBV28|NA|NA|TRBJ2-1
TGTGCCAGCACTAGCCCACGTGCGGGTGGGATCTTC
CASTSPRAGGIF
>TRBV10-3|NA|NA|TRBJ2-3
TGTGCCATCACCATAGAGGACACAGATACGCAGTATTTT
CAITIEDTDTQYF
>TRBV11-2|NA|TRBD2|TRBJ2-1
TGTGCCAGCAGCTTAGCCCCTAGCGGGGAATACAATGAGCAGTTCTTC
CASSLAPSGEYNEQFF
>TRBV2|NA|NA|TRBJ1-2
TGTGCCAGCAGTGAAGAGGGTAGGGGCTATGGTTACACCTTC
CASSEEGRGYGYTF
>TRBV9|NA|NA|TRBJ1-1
TGTGCCAGCAGCGTAGGGGTAGGGGGGGTATCGGTGAACACTGAAGCTTTCTTT
CASSVGVGGVSVNTEAFF
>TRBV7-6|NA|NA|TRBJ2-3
TGTGCCAGCAGGCCCTCTAGCACAGATACGCAGTATTTT
CASRPSSTDTQYF
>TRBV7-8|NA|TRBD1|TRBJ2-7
TGTGCCAGCAGCCCCCGACAGGGGTGGACCTACGAGCAGTACTTC
CASSPRQGWTYEQYF
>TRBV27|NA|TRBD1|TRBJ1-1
TGTGCCAGCACAGGGGGCACTGAAGCTTTCTTT
CASTGGTEAFF
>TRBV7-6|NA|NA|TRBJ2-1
TGTGCCAGCAGCCAGAACCATGAGCAGTTCTTC
CASSQNHEQFF
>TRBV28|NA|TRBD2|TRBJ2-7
TGTGCCAGCAGTTTAGAGTTAACTAGCGGAACCTACGAGCAGTACTTC
CASSLELTSGTYEQYF
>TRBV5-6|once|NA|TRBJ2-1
TGTGCCAGCAGCCTGGCTAAGACCTACAATGAGCAGTTCTTC
CASSLAKTYNEQFF
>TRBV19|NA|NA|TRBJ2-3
TGTGCCAGTAGCACATTTCTAACTAGCACAGATACGCAGTATTTT
CASSTFLTSTDTQYF
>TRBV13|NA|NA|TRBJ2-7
TGTGCCAGCAGCTCGTCTAGCACTTACTACGAGCAGTACTTC
CASSSSSTYYEQYF
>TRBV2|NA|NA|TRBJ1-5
TGTGCCAGCAGTGAGGCCAGCAATCAGCCCCAGCATTTT
CASSEASNQPQHF
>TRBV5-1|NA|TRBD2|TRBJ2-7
TGCGCCAGCAGCCGGGACCGGACTAGCGGGTGGGACGAGCAGTACTTC
CASSRDRTSGWDEQYF
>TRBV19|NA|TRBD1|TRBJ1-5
TGTGCCAGTAGTATCGCAGGGGGAGATCAGCCCCAGCATTTT
CASSIAGGDQPQHF
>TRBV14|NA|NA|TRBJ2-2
TGTGCCAGCAGCCAAGATCCGGGGGAGGACACCGGGGAGCTGTTTTTT
CASSQDPGEDTGELFF
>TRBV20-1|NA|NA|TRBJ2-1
TGCAGTGCTAGCATTGAGCAGTTCTTC
CSASIEQFF
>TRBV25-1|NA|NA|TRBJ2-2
TGTGCCAGCAGTGATGGGGAGATAACGAACACCGGGGAGCTGTTTTTT
CASSDGEITNTGELFF
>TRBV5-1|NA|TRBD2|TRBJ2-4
TGCGCCAGCAGCTTGGGACTAGCCCAAGCAGCCAAAAACATTCAGTACTTC
CASSLGLAQAAKNIQYF
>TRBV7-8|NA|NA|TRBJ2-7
TGTGCCAGCAGCTTAATCAGAAGCTCCTACGAGCAGTACTTC
CASSLIRSSYEQYF
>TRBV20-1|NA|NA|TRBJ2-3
TGCAGTGGACACACAGATACGCAGTATTTT
CSGHTDTQYF
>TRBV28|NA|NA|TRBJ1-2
TGTGCCAGCAGTTTAATTCCAGACAGGACCTATGGCTACACCTTC
CASSLIPDRTYGYTF
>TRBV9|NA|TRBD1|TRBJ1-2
TGTGCCAGCAGCGGTGGACAGGGATTTACCTATGGCTACACCTTC
CASSGGQGFTYGYTF
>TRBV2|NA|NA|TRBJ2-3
TGTGCCAGCAGTGAATGGGAGCGGGATACGCAGTATTTT
CASSEWERDTQYF
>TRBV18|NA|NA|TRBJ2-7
TGTGCCAGCTCACCATATGGTTCCTACGAGCAGTACTTC
CASSPYGSYEQYF
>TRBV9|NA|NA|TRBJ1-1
TGTGCCAGCGAGATCCGCACTGAAGCTTTCTTT
CASEIRTEAFF
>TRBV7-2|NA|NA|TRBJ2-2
TGTGCCAGCAGCTTATCTAAAGGGAACACCGGGGAGCTGTTTTTT
CASSLSKGNTGELFF
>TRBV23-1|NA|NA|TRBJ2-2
TGCGCCAGCAGTCAACAGGGCTCCGGGGAGCTGTTTTTT
CASSQQGSGELFF
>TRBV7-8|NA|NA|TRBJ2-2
TGTGCCAGCTCCCCTTCGGGCACGCTGGTAAAGAACACCGGGGAGCTGTTTTTT
CASSPSGTLVKNTGELFF
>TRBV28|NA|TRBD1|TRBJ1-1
TGTGCCAGCACCGACGAAGGGACAGGGAACTCTGAAGCTTTCTTT
CASTDEGTGNSEAFF
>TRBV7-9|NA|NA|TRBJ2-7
TGTGCCAGCAGCTTAGGAGGCGGTAGCTCCTACGAGCAGTACTTC
CASSLGGGSSYEQYF
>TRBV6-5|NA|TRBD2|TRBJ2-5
TGTGCCAGCAGCTCAGGACTAGCGGGAGAAGAGACCCAGTACTTC
CASSSGLAGEETQYF
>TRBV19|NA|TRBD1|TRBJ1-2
TGTGCCAGTAGCCCAGGGGGAGCCTATGGCTACACCTTC
CASSPGGAYGYTF